These 3 T cell receptor beta chains share one sample of origin, sequenced in a study of T-cell reconstitution after alpha-beta-depleted transplantation in children. Unique molecular identifiers tagged the TCRbeta library. TCRdb ran MiXCR on the PCR reads and lists one entry per CDR3 protein. The sample contains around 140,000 distinct CDR3 sequences, roughly 9% of which appear only once. Source: PBMCs, mostly from graft donor cells, taken 180 days after TCRalphabeta/CD19-depleted stem cell transplant. The receptors shown here come from a female patient aged 2 to 10 who had a stem cell transplant for congenital amegakaryocytic thrombocytopenia, so the T cells may come from the graft donor.

CDR3: CASSRRVGYTF. The CDR3 region has the DNA TGTGCCAGCAGCAGGAGAGTCGGCTACACCTTC. The gene calls are TRBV12-3 or TRBV12-4 and TRBJ1-2; D gene ambiguous. The CDR3 extends over 11 amino acids. With 6 bases removed from V and 8 bases from J, the gap between germline ends came to 10 bases.

This clonotype was counted at least ten times. The chain uses TRBV11-3 and TRBJ2-5; TRBD1 aligns across 7 bases. With 5 bases clipped from V and 5 bases from J, the junction kept 8 bases outside the gene matches. CDR3 size: 14 residues. CDR1 is SGHNT and CDR2 is YENEEA in the germline V gene. The CDR3 loop reads CASSGDSGQETQYF. Here the CDR3 DNA reads TGTGCCAGCAGCGGGGACAGCGGTCAGGAGACCCAGTACTTC.

This clonotype was observed many times. The CDR3 DNA sequence: TGTGCCAGCAGTTCCCCAGCGGGGGGAACCTACAATGAGCAGTTCTTC. Its protein product is CASSSPAGGTYNEQFF. V usage is TRBV28 and J usage is TRBJ2-1, with 9 bases lining up with TRBD2. With V trimmed by 4 bases and J by 2 bases, 6 bases remained unmatched. The CDR3 contains 16 residues. CDR1 is MDHEN, CDR2 SYDVKM, per germline.